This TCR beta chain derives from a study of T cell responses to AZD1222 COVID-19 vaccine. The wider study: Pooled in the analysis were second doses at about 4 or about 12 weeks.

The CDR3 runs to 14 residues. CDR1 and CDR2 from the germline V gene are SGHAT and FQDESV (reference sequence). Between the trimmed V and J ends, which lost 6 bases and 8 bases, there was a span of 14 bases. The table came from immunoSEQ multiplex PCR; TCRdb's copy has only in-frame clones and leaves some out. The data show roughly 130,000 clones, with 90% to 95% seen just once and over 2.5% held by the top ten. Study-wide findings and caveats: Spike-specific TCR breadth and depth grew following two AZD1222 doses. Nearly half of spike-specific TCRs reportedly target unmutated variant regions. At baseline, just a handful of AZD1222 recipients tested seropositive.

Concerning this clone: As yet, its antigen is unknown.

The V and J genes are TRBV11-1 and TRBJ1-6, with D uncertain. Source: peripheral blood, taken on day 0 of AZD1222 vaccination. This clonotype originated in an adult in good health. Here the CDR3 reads CASSPPWGYSPLHF. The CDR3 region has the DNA TGTGCCAGCAGTCCCCCATGGGGATATTCACCCCTCCACTTT. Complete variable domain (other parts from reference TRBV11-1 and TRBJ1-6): EAEVAQSPRYKITEKSQAVAFWCDPISGHATLYWYRQILGQGPELLVQFQDESVVDDSQLPKDRFSAERLKGVDSTLKIQPAELGDSAMYLCASSPPWGYSPLHFGNGTRLTVT.